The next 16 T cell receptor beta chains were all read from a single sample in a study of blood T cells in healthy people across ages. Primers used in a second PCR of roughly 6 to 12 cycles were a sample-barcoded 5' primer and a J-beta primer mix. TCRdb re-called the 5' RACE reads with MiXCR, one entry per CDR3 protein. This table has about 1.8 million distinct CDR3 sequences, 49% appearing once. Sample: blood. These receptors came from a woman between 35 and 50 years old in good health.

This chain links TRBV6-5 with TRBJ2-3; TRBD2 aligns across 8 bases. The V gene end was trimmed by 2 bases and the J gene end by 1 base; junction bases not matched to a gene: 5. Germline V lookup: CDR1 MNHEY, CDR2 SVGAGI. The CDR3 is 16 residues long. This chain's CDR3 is CASSYPSGRGTDTQYF. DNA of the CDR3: TGTGCCAGCAGTTACCCTAGCGGGCGGGGCACAGATACGCAGTATTTT.

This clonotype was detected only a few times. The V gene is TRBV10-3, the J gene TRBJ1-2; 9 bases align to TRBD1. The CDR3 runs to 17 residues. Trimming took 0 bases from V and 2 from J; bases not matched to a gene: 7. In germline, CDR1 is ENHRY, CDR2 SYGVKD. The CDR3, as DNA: TGTGCCATCAGTGAGTCCCCGGGACAGGGATTAAACTATGGCTACACCTTC. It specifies CAISESPGQGLNYGYTF.

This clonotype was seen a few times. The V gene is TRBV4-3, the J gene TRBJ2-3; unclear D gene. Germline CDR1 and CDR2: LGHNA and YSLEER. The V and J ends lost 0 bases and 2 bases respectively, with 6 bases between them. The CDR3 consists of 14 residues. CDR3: CASSQEAYTDTQYF. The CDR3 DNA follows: TGCGCCAGCAGCCAAGAGGCATACACAGATACGCAGTATTTT.

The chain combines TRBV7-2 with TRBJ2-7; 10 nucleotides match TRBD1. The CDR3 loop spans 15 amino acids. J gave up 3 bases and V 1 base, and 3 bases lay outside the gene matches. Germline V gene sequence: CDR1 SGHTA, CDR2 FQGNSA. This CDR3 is CASSLDGTGDYEQYF. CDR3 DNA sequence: TGTGCCAGCAGCTTAGACGGGACAGGGGACTACGAGCAGTACTTC.

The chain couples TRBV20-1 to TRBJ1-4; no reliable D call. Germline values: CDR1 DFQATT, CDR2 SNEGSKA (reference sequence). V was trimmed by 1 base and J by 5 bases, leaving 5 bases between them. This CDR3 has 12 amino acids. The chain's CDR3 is CSARGPNEKLFF. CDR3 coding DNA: TGCAGTGCTAGAGGCCCCAATGAAAAACTGTTTTTT.

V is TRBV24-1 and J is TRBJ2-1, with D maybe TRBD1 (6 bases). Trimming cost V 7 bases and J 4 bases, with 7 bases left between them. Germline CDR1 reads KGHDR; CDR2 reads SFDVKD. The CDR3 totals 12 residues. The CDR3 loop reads CATSGQYNEQFF. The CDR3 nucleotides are TGTGCCACCAGCGGACAGTACAATGAGCAGTTCTTC.

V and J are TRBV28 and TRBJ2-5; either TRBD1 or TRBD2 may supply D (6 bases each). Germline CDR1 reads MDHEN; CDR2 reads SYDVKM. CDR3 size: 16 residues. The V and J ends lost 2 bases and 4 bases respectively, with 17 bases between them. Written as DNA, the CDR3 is TGTGCCAGCAGTTTAGGGGTGAATTGGGGGGCAGAGACCCAGTACTTC. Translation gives CASSLGVNWGAETQYF.

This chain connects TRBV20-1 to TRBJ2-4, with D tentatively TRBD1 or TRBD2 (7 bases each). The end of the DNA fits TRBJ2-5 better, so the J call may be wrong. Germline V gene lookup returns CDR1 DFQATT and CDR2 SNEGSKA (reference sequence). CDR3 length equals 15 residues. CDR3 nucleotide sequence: TGCAGTGCTAGAATAGCAGGGGGGGGGTTCGAGACCCAGTACTTC. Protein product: CSARIAGGGFETQYF.

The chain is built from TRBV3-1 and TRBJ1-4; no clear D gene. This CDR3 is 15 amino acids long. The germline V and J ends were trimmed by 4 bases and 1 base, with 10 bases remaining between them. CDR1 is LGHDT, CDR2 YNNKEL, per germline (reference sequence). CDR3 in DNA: TGTGCCAGCAGCCGGGCCCAGCTAACTAATGAAAAACTGTTTTTT. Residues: CASSRAQLTNEKLFF.

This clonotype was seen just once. CDR3: CASSLVTGAEWGDTQYF. In DNA form, the CDR3 reads TGTGCCAGCAGTCTAGTTACGGGGGCAGAATGGGGTGATACGCAGTATTTT. V is TRBV12-3 or TRBV12-4 and J is TRBJ2-3, with D perhaps matching TRBD1 or TRBD2 (6 bases each). The CDR3 runs to 17 residues. V was cut by 5 bases and J by 6 bases, with 24 bases left in between.

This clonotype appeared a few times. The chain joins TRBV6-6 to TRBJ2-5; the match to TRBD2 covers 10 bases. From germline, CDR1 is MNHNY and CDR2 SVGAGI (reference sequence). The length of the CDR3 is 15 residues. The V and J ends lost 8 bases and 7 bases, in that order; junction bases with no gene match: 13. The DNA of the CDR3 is TGTGCCAGCGGTCTAGCGGGGGCCCAAGTGAGGACCCAGTACTTC. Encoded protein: CASGLAGAQVRTQYF.

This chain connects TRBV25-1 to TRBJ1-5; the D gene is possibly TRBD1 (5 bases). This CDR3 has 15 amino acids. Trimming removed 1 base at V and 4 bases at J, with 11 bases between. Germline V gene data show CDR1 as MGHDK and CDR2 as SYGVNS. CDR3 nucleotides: TGTGCCAGCAGTGAATGGGGGACGCCTAATCAGCCCCAGCATTTT. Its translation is CASSEWGTPNQPQHF.

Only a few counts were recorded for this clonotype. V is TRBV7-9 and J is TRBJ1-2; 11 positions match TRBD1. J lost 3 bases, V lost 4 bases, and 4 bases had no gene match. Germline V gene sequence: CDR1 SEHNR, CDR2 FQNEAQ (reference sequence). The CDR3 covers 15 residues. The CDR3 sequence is CASSSGQGGHYGYTF. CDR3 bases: TGTGCCAGCAGCTCGGGACAGGGGGGCCACTATGGCTACACCTTC.

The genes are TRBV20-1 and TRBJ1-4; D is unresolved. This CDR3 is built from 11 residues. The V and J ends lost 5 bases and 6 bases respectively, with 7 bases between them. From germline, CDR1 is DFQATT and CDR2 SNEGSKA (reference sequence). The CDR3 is CSAPGYEKLFF. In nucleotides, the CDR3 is TGCAGTGCTCCGGGATATGAAAAACTGTTTTTT.

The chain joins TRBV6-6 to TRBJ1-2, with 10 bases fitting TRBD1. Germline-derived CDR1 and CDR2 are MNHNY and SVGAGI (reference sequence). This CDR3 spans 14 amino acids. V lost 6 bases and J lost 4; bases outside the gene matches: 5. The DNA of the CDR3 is TGTGCCAGCAGGGGACAGGGGTTAAGCTATGGCTACACCTTC. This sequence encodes CASRGQGLSYGYTF.

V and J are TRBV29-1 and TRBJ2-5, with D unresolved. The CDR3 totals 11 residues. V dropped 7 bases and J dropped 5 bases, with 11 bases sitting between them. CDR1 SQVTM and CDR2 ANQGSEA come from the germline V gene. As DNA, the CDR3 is TGCAGCGCCCAGACCGGGGAGACCCAGTACTTC. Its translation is CSAQTGETQYF.